This entry is about one TCR beta chain. This clonotype was detected only once. The target of this receptor is not known. Within one base of it there is no much larger clone, and no base qualities were kept. A single read makes a weak case. The sequencing machine was an Illumina HiSeq 1500. TCRdb trimmed public reads at Q25 via fastp, called clones via MiXCR and kept in-frame beta chains. Duplicate CDR3 protein sequences are folded into a single record with the most common DNA and genes. In this sample the table shows approximately 340,000 distinct CDR3 sequences, 25% to 35% of which occur a single time. The ten most abundant clones make up approximately 20% of the sample. This specimen's treatment or condition label, interpreted: in vitro stimulation with specific CMV peptide epitopes to enrich CMV-specific T cells. The junction shows trimming of 5 bases on V and 0 bases on J, plus 7 bases between the germline ends. The CDR3, from cysteine to phenylalanine, totals 12 residues. Only the CDR3 region is kept as DNA, spanning 36 bases read in frame from base 1. Via the germline V gene, CDR1 is SQVTM and CDR2 ANQGSEA.

This entry comes from a study of T cell repertoires in cytomegalovirus infection (dated by TCRdb to about 2019). At the level of the whole study: Recently identified HLA-C-restricted CMV epitopes, whose presentation resists viral immunomodulation, were targeted by peptide stimulations together with well-studied HLA-B-restricted epitopes. Donor HLA type was relevant to the analysis, as public TCR beta signatures indicated carriage of CMV infection together with the matching HLA type.

Study-wide findings and limitations: Carriers of CMV infection plus the relevant HLA type were discriminated by the cumulative frequency of public TCR beta family members in the study cohort and in an independent roughly 350-donor cohort. The ex vivo response was dominated by HLA-C-restricted CMV-specific TCR beta clonotypes, which also provided the single most frequent clonotype in two of eight donors.

The material was cultured PBMCs, obtained from culture after CMV antigen stimulation. The V gene is TRBV29-1 and the J gene is TRBJ1-1; the D gene lacks a confident call. This TCR derives from a human donor in good health (CMV status not recorded). Some clones in this sample may be carry-over from other donors' samples. The CDR3 reads as follows: CSVKGMNTEAFF. The sequenced DNA is TGCAGCGTTAAAGGGATGAACACTGAAGCTTTCTTT.